The 30 T cell receptor beta chains reported below all come from one sample, sequenced in a study of T cell responses to AZD1222 COVID-19 vaccine. Using immunoSEQ multiplex PCR, the repertoire was profiled, and TCRdb retains in-frame clones only, with some absent. The data contain 120,000 to 150,000 clones, around 90% of them seen just once; the ten biggest clones take up approximately 3%. This sample comprised peripheral blood, obtained 28 days after the second AZD1222 dose. All receptors come from an adult who received the AZD1222 COVID-19 vaccine.

V gene TRBV6-5 combines with J gene TRBJ1-1; tentatively, D is TRBD1 (5 bases). Germline values: CDR1 MNHEY, CDR2 SVGAGI. There are 14 residues in the CDR3. V was shortened by 4 bases and J by 4 bases, with 13 bases between the two germline ends. This chain's CDR3 is CASSFTGRGTEAFF. As DNA, the CDR3 is TGTGCCAGCAGTTTTACAGGAAGAGGCACTGAAGCTTTCTTT.

As concerns this clone: At the DNA level, this CDR3 is encoded by other sequences in the same sample as well. The chain recombines TRBV2 with TRBJ2-7; unclear D gene. The CDR3 runs to 12 residues. Germline V gene data show CDR1 as SNHLY and CDR2 as FYNNEI. Trimming took 4 bases from V and 4 from J, leaving 8 bases between them. The CDR3 loop is CASSALSYEQYF. In DNA, the CDR3 is TGTGCCAGCAGTGCCCTAAGTTACGAGCAGTACTTC.

J is TRBJ2-2 and V is TRBV6-2 or TRBV6-3; 8 bases are shared with TRBD2. Germline CDR1 is MNHEY and CDR2 is SVGEGT. The V segment lost 2 bases and the J segment 2 bases; nucleotides outside the gene matches: 4. The CDR3 totals 16 residues. CDR3 protein: CASSYLSGANTGELFF. The CDR3 DNA sequence: TGTGCCAGCAGTTACCTTAGCGGGGCAAACACCGGGGAGCTGTTTTTT.

V and J are TRBV2 and TRBJ1-5, with D maybe TRBD1 (5 bases). V lost 4 bases to trimming and J lost 7 bases, with 8 bases between them. The CDR3 has 12 amino acids. CDR1 SNHLY and CDR2 FYNNEI come from the germline V gene. Here the CDR3 reads CASSGRGQPQHF. In nucleotides, the CDR3 is TGTGCCAGCAGTGGACGGGGGCAGCCCCAGCATTTT. Based on the CDR3 plus reference TRBV2 and TRBJ1-5, the full variable domain is EPEVTQTPSHQVTQMGQEVILRCVPISNHLYFYWYRQILGQKVEFLVSFYNNEISEKSEIFDDQFSVERPDGSNFTLKIRSTKLEDSAMYFCASSGRGQPQHFGDGTRLSIL.

The chain couples TRBV5-6 to TRBJ1-3, with D uncertain. Germline V gene sequence: CDR1 SGHDT, CDR2 YYEEEE. This CDR3 has 13 residues. The V and J ends lost 4 bases and 3 bases respectively, with 8 bases between them. The CDR3 is CASSQGGGNTIYF. CDR3 coding DNA: TGTGCCAGCAGCCAAGGAGGTGGAAACACCATATATTTT.

The genes are TRBV9 and TRBJ1-2, with no clear D. Germline V gene sequence: CDR1 SGDLS, CDR2 YYNGEE. This CDR3 comprises 12 residues. The V end lost 3 bases, the J end lost 11 bases, and 14 bases lay between the germline ends. CDR3 region: CASSGIGELYTF. CDR3 sequence (DNA): TGTGCCAGCAGCGGAATAGGAGAGTTGTACACCTTC. Full variable domain (rest looked up from reference TRBV9 and TRBJ1-2): DSGVTQTPKHLITATGQRVTLRCSPRSGDLSVYWYQQSLDQGLQFLIQYYNGEERAKGNILERFSAQQFPDLHSELNLSSLELGDSALYFCASSGIGELYTFGSGTRLTVV.

The chain joins TRBV13 to TRBJ1-1; tentative D call: TRBD1 (6 bases). Trimming removed 2 bases from V and 11 bases from J, with 12 bases in between. CDR1 is PRHDT and CDR2 is FYEKMQ in the germline V gene (reference sequence). The CDR3 totals 12 residues. The CDR3 protein is CASSLTSQGAFF. The CDR3 DNA is TGTGCCAGCAGCTTAACGTCCCAGGGGGCTTTCTTT.

The rearrangement joins TRBV19 to TRBJ1-2; no firm D call. V was clipped by 8 bases and J by 6 bases, with 22 bases between them. The CDR3 loop spans 15 amino acids. Germline V lookup: CDR1 LNHDA, CDR2 SQIVND (reference sequence). The CDR3 region has the DNA TGTGCCAGTCGAGACGACCTGGAGGATCGTGATGGCTACACCTTC. As protein: CASRDDLEDRDGYTF.

The genes are TRBV7-2 and TRBJ2-5; 8 bases agree with TRBD2. CDR1 is SGHTA, CDR2 FQGNSA, per germline. Trimming removed 1 base from V and 4 bases from J; junction bases left unmatched: 11. The CDR3 has 17 amino acids. CDR3: CASSLGGSGGIRETQYF. For the CDR3, the DNA is TGTGCCAGCAGCTTAGGGGGCAGCGGGGGAATCAGAGAGACCCAGTACTTC.

The CDR3 here is CASSPRPMRTDTQYF. The DNA of the CDR3 is TGCGCCAGCAGCCCCCGGCCCATGCGCACAGATACGCAGTATTTT. The chain employs TRBV5-1 and TRBJ2-3; D remains unclear. The CDR3 spans 15 residues. Germline V lookup: CDR1 SGHRS, CDR2 YFSETQ. The V and J ends lost 4 bases and 1 base respectively, with 13 bases between them.

This clone has a single count. J is TRBJ2-1 and V is TRBV18; D perhaps matches TRBD2 (5 bases). V lost 6 bases, J lost 10 bases, and 25 bases lay in between. From germline, CDR1 is KGHSH and CDR2 LQKENI. The CDR3 runs to 16 residues. In nucleotides, the CDR3 is TGTGCCAGCTCTTCCCCAATGGCGGGTACAATGAGGGAGCAGTTCTTC. Residues: CASSSPMAGTMREQFF.

The chain is built from TRBV19 and TRBJ2-1; D not certain. The CDR3 covers 14 residues. From germline, CDR1 is LNHDA and CDR2 SQIVND (reference sequence). V lost 4 bases and J lost 5, with 12 bases in between. DNA of the CDR3: TGTGCCAGTAGTACTAATGACTGGGACAATGAGCAGTTCTTC. Translated, it gives CASSTNDWDNEQFF.

This chain joins TRBV7-2 and TRBJ2-3, with D hard to call. The V end lost 5 bases, the J end lost 5 bases, and 8 bases lay between the germline ends. The CDR3 is 12 residues long. Germline CDR1 SGHTA, CDR2 FQGNSA. CDR3 bases: TGTGCCAGCAGCGGAACCAAAGATACGCAGTATTTT. This gives the protein CASSGTKDTQYF.

The V call is TRBV7-6, the J call TRBJ2-3; D is perhaps TRBD1 or TRBD2 (6 bases each). Trimming pared 5 bases from V and 2 bases from J, leaving 14 bases between. Germline values: CDR1 SGHVS, CDR2 FNYEAQ. This CDR3 is built from 15 residues. CDR3 nucleotide sequence: TGTGCCAGCAGCGCAGACGGGGGCCTCACAGATACGCAGTATTTT. Translation gives CASSADGGLTDTQYF.

This clone was found once. V is TRBV28 and J is TRBJ1-2, with D uncertain. The V gene lost 7 bases and the J gene lost 0 bases, with 6 bases spanning the gap. The CDR3 totals 12 residues. Germline V gene sequence: CDR1 MDHEN, CDR2 SYDVKM. The CDR3 nucleotides are TGTGCCAGCACCCCAGCTAACTATGGCTACACCTTC. Its protein is CASTPANYGYTF.

The table lists this clone with a few counts. V is TRBV5-1 and J is TRBJ1-6; 11 bases are shared with TRBD1. CDR1 is SGHRS, CDR2 YFSETQ, per germline. The CDR3 consists of 14 residues. Trimming cost V 4 bases and J 9 bases; bases outside gene matches: 3. The DNA for the CDR3 is TGCGCCAGCAGCGACGGGACAGGGGGTTCACCCCTCCACTTT. Translation gives CASSDGTGGSPLHF.

This chain joins TRBV3-1 (or the pseudogene TRBV3-2) and TRBJ1-1, with D perhaps TRBD1 (6 bases). CDR3 length equals 16 residues. From germline, CDR1 is LGHDT and CDR2 YNNKEL (reference sequence). V was clipped by 1 base and J by 0 bases, with 12 bases between them. CDR3 sequence reads: CASSQGTENMNTEAFF. DNA of the CDR3: TGTGCCAGCAGCCAAGGGACAGAAAACATGAACACTGAAGCTTTCTTT.

The CDR3 sequence is CASSFGQTFSNQPQHF. The DNA for the CDR3 is TGTGCCAGCAGTTTCGGACAGACATTCAGCAATCAGCCCCAGCATTTT. The chain links TRBV28 to TRBJ1-5, with TRBD1 as a possible D gene (6 bases). The CDR3 is 16 amino acids. Germline values: CDR1 MDHEN, CDR2 SYDVKM. V was clipped by 3 bases and J by 1 base, with 13 bases between them.

This clone was seen a handful of times. The chain has TRBV3-1 (or the pseudogene TRBV3-2) and TRBJ2-1, with 11 bases fitting TRBD2. CDR1 and CDR2 from the germline V gene are LGHDT and YNNKEL (reference sequence). The J segment lost 8 bases and the V segment lost 4 bases, leaving 10 bases of the junction unmatched. The CDR3 covers 16 residues. In DNA form, the CDR3 reads TGTGCCAGCAGCCCCCGGACTAGCGGGTTCGGCGATGAGCAGTTCTTC. This translates into CASSPRTSGFGDEQFF.

This clone was counted a single time. The chain is built from TRBV1 and TRBJ1-5; TRBD1, as called in the table, went unchecked against the DNA. TRBV1 is assigned pseudogene status. This CDR3 is 19 amino acids long. The CDR3 reads CTSSKRWPLWDRSNQPQHF. CDR3 sequence (DNA): TGCACCAGCAGCAAACGGTGGCCCCTTTGGGACAGAAGCAATCAGCCCCAGCATTTT.

This chain joins TRBV6-4 and TRBJ1-2; TRBD1 might be the D (5 bases). Trimming removed 3 bases at V and 2 bases at J, with 10 bases between. Germline V gene data show CDR1 as MRHNA and CDR2 as SNTAGT. This CDR3 is 14 amino acids long. The CDR3 region is CASSEQPGNYGYTF. CDR3 nucleotides: TGTGCCAGCAGTGAACAACCAGGGAACTATGGCTACACCTTC.

The J gene is TRBJ1-6, the V gene TRBV2; D may be TRBD1 (5 bases). This CDR3 is built from 15 residues. Trimming removed 2 bases at V and 7 bases at J, with 12 bases between. Germline assignment: CDR1 SNHLY and CDR2 FYNNEI. Written as DNA, the CDR3 is TGTGCCAGCAGTGAACAGGGTCTTCAGAATTCACCCCTCCACTTT. It encodes CASSEQGLQNSPLHF.

The chain carries TRBV2 and TRBJ1-5; TRBD1 aligns across 9 bases. V shed 4 bases, J shed 6 bases, and the junction held 1 base outside the gene matches. This CDR3 is built from 13 residues. Germline V gene data show CDR1 as SNHLY and CDR2 as FYNNEI. The DNA for the CDR3 is TGTGCCAGCAGTGCGGGACAGGGTCAGCCCCAGCATTTT. Residues: CASSAGQGQPQHF.

The CDR3 protein is CAITPSGRDTGELFF. The CDR3 bases are TGTGCCATCACCCCTAGCGGGAGGGACACCGGGGAGCTGTTTTTT. The chain couples TRBV10-3 to TRBJ2-2, with 12 bases fitting TRBD2. The CDR3 is 15 residues long. Germline CDR1 and CDR2: ENHRY and SYGVKD. With V trimmed by 7 bases and J by 3 bases, 3 bases remained unmatched.

The chain has TRBV7-3 and TRBJ2-1; perhaps D is TRBD1 or TRBD2 (6 bases each). The CDR3 runs to 13 residues. Germline V lookup: CDR1 SGHTA, CDR2 FQGTGA. The ends were cut back, 4 bases at V and 9 bases at J, with 13 bases in the middle. The chain's CDR3 is CASSSTQGGEQFF. For the CDR3, the DNA is TGTGCCAGCAGCTCGACACAGGGAGGTGAGCAGTTCTTC.

This chain uses TRBV28 with TRBJ2-1; D might be TRBD1 or TRBD2, each matching 5 bases. CDR1 MDHEN and CDR2 SYDVKM come from the germline V gene. This CDR3 has 14 amino acids. The ends were cut back, 8 bases at V and 9 bases at J, with 20 bases in the middle. As DNA, the CDR3 is TGTGCCAGCCTTCCCCCCGGACGGGGCGGTGAGCAGTTCTTC. It translates to CASLPPGRGGEQFF.

This chain uses TRBV5-1 with TRBJ2-1; tentative D call: TRBD1 (6 bases). Germline lookup yields CDR1 SGHRS and CDR2 YFSETQ. The CDR3 is 14 amino acids. Between the trimmed V and J ends, which lost 3 bases and 10 bases, there was a span of 17 bases. The CDR3 coding sequence is TGCGCCAGCAGCTCGACAGGTATCCTTGGGGAGCAGTTCTTC. It specifies CASSSTGILGEQFF. Full variable domain (outside the CDR3, taken from reference TRBV5-1 and TRBJ2-1): KAGVTQTPRYLIKTRGQQVTLSCSPISGHRSVSWYQQTPGQGLQFLFEYFSETQRNKGNFPGRFSGRQFSNSRSEMNVSTLELGDSALYLCASSSTGILGEQFFGPGTRLTVL.

The V call is TRBV6-5, the J call TRBJ2-3; TRBD2 matches 7 bases. V gave up 7 bases and J gave up 3 bases; unmatched junction bases: 7. This CDR3 comprises 14 residues. CDR1 is MNHEY, CDR2 SVGAGI, per germline. The CDR3 loop reads CASKLAIDTDTQYF. DNA for the CDR3: TGTGCCAGCAAACTAGCGATTGATACAGATACGCAGTATTTT.

The chain uses TRBV5-1 and TRBJ2-5; D is uncertain. The V gene's germline CDR1 is SGHRS and CDR2 YFSETQ. The V gene lost 1 base and the J gene lost 6 bases, with 16 bases spanning the gap. The CDR3 contains 15 residues. CDR3 DNA: TGCGCCAGCAGCTTGCTGTCCAGCTCTCAACAGACCCAGTACTTC. Translation: CASSLLSSSQQTQYF.

The chain employs TRBV9 and TRBJ1-2; D remains unclear. Trimming took 3 bases from V and 8 from J, leaving 11 bases between them. The V gene's germline CDR1 is SGDLS and CDR2 YYNGEE. The CDR3 spans 12 residues. Written as DNA, the CDR3 is TGTGCCAGCAGCGGATCATATGGAGGCTACACCTTC. This encodes CASSGSYGGYTF.